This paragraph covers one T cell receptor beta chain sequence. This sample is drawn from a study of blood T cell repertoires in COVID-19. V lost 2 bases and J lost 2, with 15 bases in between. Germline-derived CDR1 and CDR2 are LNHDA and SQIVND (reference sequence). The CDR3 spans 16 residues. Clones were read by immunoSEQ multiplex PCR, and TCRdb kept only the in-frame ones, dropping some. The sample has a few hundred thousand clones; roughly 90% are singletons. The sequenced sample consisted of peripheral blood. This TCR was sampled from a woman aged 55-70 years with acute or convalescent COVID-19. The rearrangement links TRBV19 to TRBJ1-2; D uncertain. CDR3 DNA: TGTGCCAGTAGTATACCCCCTGACGGGTTGAACTATGGCTACACCTTC. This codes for CASSIPPDGLNYGYTF.